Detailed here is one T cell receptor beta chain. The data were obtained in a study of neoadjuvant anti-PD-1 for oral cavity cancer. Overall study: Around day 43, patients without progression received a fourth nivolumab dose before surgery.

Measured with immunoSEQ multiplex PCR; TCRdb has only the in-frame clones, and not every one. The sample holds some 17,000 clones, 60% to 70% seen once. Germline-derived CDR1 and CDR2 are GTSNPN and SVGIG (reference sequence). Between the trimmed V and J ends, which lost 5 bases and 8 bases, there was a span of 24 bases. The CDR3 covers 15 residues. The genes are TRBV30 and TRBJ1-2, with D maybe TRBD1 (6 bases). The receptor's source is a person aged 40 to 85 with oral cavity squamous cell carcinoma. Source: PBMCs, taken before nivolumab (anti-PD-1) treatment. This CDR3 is CAWFHPLRQRGGYTF. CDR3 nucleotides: TGTGCCTGGTTTCACCCCCTCCGACAAAGGGGGGGCTACACCTTC.